This is a list of T cell receptor beta chains from one sample in a study of human T cells and chemical hapten exposure. Via MiXCR, TCRdb re-called the RACE reads, giving one row per CDR3 protein. The data show roughly 60,000 distinct CDR3 sequences, roughly 6.7% seen once. Material: whole blood, obtained in connection with sensitization to the hapten diphenylcyclopropenone (DPC). The receptors derive from a woman aged 25 to 39 with alopecia areata. Some clones in this sample may be carry-over from other donors' samples. CDR3s include the opening cysteine and the closing phenylalanine or tryptophan. Fields, in order: V gene, clone size, D gene, J gene, CDR3 DNA, CDR3 protein. A D gene is named only where the DNA matches it firmly. The listing skips clone size in some rows; elsewhere it reads once, few, many or a size class.

v_call: TRBV3-1
clone_size: many
d_call: -
j_call: TRBJ1-1
cdr3_nt: TGTGCCAGCAGCCAAGTAAGTCAGGGGAACACTGAAGCTTTCTTT
cdr3_aa: CASSQVSQGNTEAFF

v_call: TRBV29-1
clone_size: few
d_call: -
j_call: TRBJ1-2
cdr3_nt: TGCAGCGTAGGTGGACAGTCCCATGGCTACACCTTC
cdr3_aa: CSVGGQSHGYTF

v_call: TRBV29-1
clone_size: many
d_call: -
j_call: TRBJ1-1
cdr3_nt: TGCAGCGTTTGGGATAGGAACACTGAAGCTTTCTTT
cdr3_aa: CSVWDRNTEAFF

v_call: TRBV2
clone_size: many
d_call: -
j_call: TRBJ2-6
cdr3_nt: TGTGCCAGCGGTAATTCAGACCTGGGGACCAACGTCCTGACTTTC
cdr3_aa: CASGNSDLGTNVLTF

v_call: TRBV7-9
clone_size: few
d_call: -
j_call: TRBJ1-1
cdr3_nt: TGTGCCAGCAGCCCCAGTGGTGGGGGTTGGAACACTGAAGCTTTCTTT
cdr3_aa: CASSPSGGGWNTEAFF

v_call: TRBV6-6
clone_size: many
d_call: -
j_call: TRBJ2-7
cdr3_nt: TGTGCCAGCAGTAAGGGGGAGGGGGTCTACGAGCAGTACTTC
cdr3_aa: CASSKGEGVYEQYF

v_call: TRBV3-1
clone_size: many
d_call: -
j_call: TRBJ2-1
cdr3_nt: TGTGCCAGCAGCCAGTCGTCGGGGGAGCAGTTCTTC
cdr3_aa: CASSQSSGEQFF

v_call: TRBV2
clone_size: many
d_call: -
j_call: TRBJ1-1
cdr3_nt: TGTGCCAGCAGTGATAGGGCTAGACGTTTTGCTTTCTTT
cdr3_aa: CASSDRARRFAFF

v_call: TRBV5-1
clone_size: many
d_call: TRBD1
j_call: TRBJ2-5
cdr3_nt: TGCGCCAGCAGCTTAGGGACAGGGTTGGAGACCCAGTACTTC
cdr3_aa: CASSLGTGLETQYF

v_call: TRBV30
clone_size: -
d_call: -
j_call: TRBJ1-2
cdr3_nt: TGTGCCTGGATTGGGGGCGCGTATTATGGCTACACCTTC
cdr3_aa: CAWIGGAYYGYTF

v_call: TRBV6-5
clone_size: few
d_call: -
j_call: TRBJ2-7
cdr3_nt: TGTGCCAGCAGTATATCCTCGGGCGAGGGGAGATTCTACGAGCAGTACTTC
cdr3_aa: CASSISSGEGRFYEQYF

v_call: TRBV29-1
clone_size: -
d_call: TRBD1
j_call: TRBJ2-3
cdr3_nt: TGCAGCGCAGGACAGGTCCGCACAGATACGCAGTATTTT
cdr3_aa: CSAGQVRTDTQYF

v_call: TRBV6-6
clone_size: few
d_call: TRBD1
j_call: TRBJ1-5
cdr3_nt: TGTGCCAGCAGTGAGGGACAGGGTCGGAGCAATCAGCCCCAGCATTTT
cdr3_aa: CASSEGQGRSNQPQHF

v_call: TRBV4-1
clone_size: many
d_call: -
j_call: TRBJ2-7
cdr3_nt: TGCGCCAGCAGCCAGTCAATCGCCGGGGGTATCTACGAGCAGTACTTC
cdr3_aa: CASSQSIAGGIYEQYF

v_call: TRBV20-1
clone_size: -
d_call: TRBD1
j_call: TRBJ2-5
cdr3_nt: TGCAGTGCTAGAGATCCGACAGGGGCAATCCAAGAGACCCAGTACTTC
cdr3_aa: CSARDPTGAIQETQYF

v_call: TRBV5-1
clone_size: many
d_call: -
j_call: TRBJ2-3
cdr3_nt: TGCGCCAGCAGCTACCGAGGGCAAACCGGCACAGATACGCAGTATTTT
cdr3_aa: CASSYRGQTGTDTQYF

v_call: TRBV5-1
clone_size: few
d_call: -
j_call: TRBJ2-5
cdr3_nt: TGCGCCAGCAGCAACAGCATACCCACTCAAGAGACCCAGTACTTC
cdr3_aa: CASSNSIPTQETQYF

v_call: TRBV20-1
clone_size: many
d_call: -
j_call: TRBJ1-4
cdr3_nt: TGCAGTGCTGAACCCAGGCTGATTAATGAAAAACTGTTTTTT
cdr3_aa: CSAEPRLINEKLFF

v_call: TRBV13
clone_size: many
d_call: -
j_call: TRBJ1-6
cdr3_nt: TGTGCCAGCAGCTTAGTGGGGGGAAATTCACCCCTCCACTTT
cdr3_aa: CASSLVGGNSPLHF

v_call: TRBV10-3
clone_size: many
d_call: -
j_call: TRBJ2-2
cdr3_nt: TGTGCCATCAGTGAGGGACGGGACACCGGGGAGCTGTTTTTT
cdr3_aa: CAISEGRDTGELFF

v_call: TRBV2
clone_size: -
d_call: -
j_call: TRBJ2-4
cdr3_nt: TGTGCCAGCGTACGGGACAAAAACATTCAGTACTTC
cdr3_aa: CASVRDKNIQYF

v_call: TRBV2
clone_size: few
d_call: -
j_call: TRBJ1-6
cdr3_nt: TGTGCCAGCTCCATTGGAGGGAGAGAACCCCTCCACTTT
cdr3_aa: CASSIGGREPLHF

v_call: TRBV5-1
clone_size: many
d_call: TRBD2
j_call: TRBJ2-5
cdr3_nt: TGCGCCAGCAGCTGGGAGGGAGTTCCAGCAAAAGTCACCCAGTACTTC
cdr3_aa: CASSWEGVPAKVTQYF

v_call: TRBV15
clone_size: -
d_call: -
j_call: TRBJ1-5
cdr3_nt: TGTGCCACCAGCAGAGACAGGAACATCGCACAGCCCCAGCATTTT
cdr3_aa: CATSRDRNIAQPQHF

v_call: TRBV4-1
clone_size: many
d_call: TRBD2
j_call: TRBJ2-1
cdr3_nt: TGCGCCAGCAGCCCGCTTAGCGGGGCGCGGAGCTCCTACAATGAGCAGTTCTTC
cdr3_aa: CASSPLSGARSSYNEQFF

v_call: TRBV28
clone_size: many
d_call: TRBD1
j_call: TRBJ2-3
cdr3_nt: TGTGCCGGGGGACAGGGGGCGCGTTCAGATACGCAGTATTTT
cdr3_aa: CAGGQGARSDTQYF

v_call: TRBV3-1
clone_size: many
d_call: -
j_call: TRBJ1-1
cdr3_nt: TGTGCCAGCAGCCAAGTTGATACTGAAGCTTTCTTT
cdr3_aa: CASSQVDTEAFF

v_call: TRBV18
clone_size: many
d_call: -
j_call: TRBJ1-1
cdr3_nt: TGTGCCAGCTCACCCCGGGACGGGAACACTGAAGCTTTCTTT
cdr3_aa: CASSPRDGNTEAFF

v_call: TRBV12-3/TRBV12-4
clone_size: many
d_call: TRBD1
j_call: TRBJ1-2
cdr3_nt: TGTGCCAGCAGTTTAGGACAGGGAAGTGGCTACACCTTC
cdr3_aa: CASSLGQGSGYTF

v_call: TRBV6-6
clone_size: many
d_call: -
j_call: TRBJ2-3
cdr3_nt: TGTGCCAGCAGTTATGACCTCACAGATACGCAGTATTTT
cdr3_aa: CASSYDLTDTQYF

v_call: TRBV2
clone_size: many
d_call: -
j_call: TRBJ1-3
cdr3_nt: TGTGCCACCCGTCAGGGGACTGGAAACACCATATATTTT
cdr3_aa: CATRQGTGNTIYF

v_call: TRBV20-1
clone_size: few
d_call: -
j_call: TRBJ1-1
cdr3_nt: TGCAGTGCTAGAGGGACACGGGTTGAAGCTTTCTTT
cdr3_aa: CSARGTRVEAFF

v_call: TRBV7-2
clone_size: many
d_call: TRBD2
j_call: TRBJ2-3
cdr3_nt: TGTGCCAGCAGCTTCATAGCGGGGGCCCCAGTAGATACGCAGTATTTT
cdr3_aa: CASSFIAGAPVDTQYF

v_call: TRBV5-1
clone_size: few
d_call: -
j_call: TRBJ1-6
cdr3_nt: TGCGCCAGCAGCCCTCTCGGGGCCCAGAAAGGATCCTATAATTCACCCCTCCACTTT
cdr3_aa: CASSPLGAQKGSYNSPLHF

v_call: TRBV5-6
clone_size: -
d_call: -
j_call: TRBJ1-2
cdr3_nt: TGTGCCAGCAGCGGGGATATGGGCGCGGGAGGCTACACCTTC
cdr3_aa: CASSGDMGAGGYTF

v_call: TRBV4-2
clone_size: many
d_call: -
j_call: TRBJ2-1
cdr3_nt: TGTGCCAGCAGCCAATATATGGGCGGGAACAATGAGCAGTTCTTC
cdr3_aa: CASSQYMGGNNEQFF

v_call: TRBV6-7
clone_size: many
d_call: TRBD2
j_call: TRBJ2-7
cdr3_nt: TGTGCCAGCAGTTACCCTTTAGCGGGGGGGCGCGAGCAGTACTTC
cdr3_aa: CASSYPLAGGREQYF

v_call: TRBV12-5
clone_size: few
d_call: -
j_call: TRBJ1-3
cdr3_nt: TGTGCTAGTGGTTTGCCGACGGAGGGGGGTCGAGATGGAAACACCATATATTTT
cdr3_aa: CASGLPTEGGRDGNTIYF

v_call: TRBV5-6
clone_size: many
d_call: -
j_call: TRBJ2-3
cdr3_nt: TGTGCCAGCAGCTTGCTGGACATGGCGCAGTATTTT
cdr3_aa: CASSLLDMAQYF

v_call: TRBV18
clone_size: -
d_call: -
j_call: TRBJ2-3
cdr3_nt: TGTGCCAGCTCACCACCGGGGCGGGGAGACACAGATACGCAGTATTTT
cdr3_aa: CASSPPGRGDTDTQYF

v_call: TRBV2
clone_size: few
d_call: -
j_call: TRBJ2-3
cdr3_nt: TGTGCCACCTCCACAGATACGCAGTATTTT
cdr3_aa: CATSTDTQYF

v_call: TRBV20-1
clone_size: many
d_call: -
j_call: TRBJ2-3
cdr3_nt: TGCAGTGCTAACATCCTCACAGATACGCAGTATTTT
cdr3_aa: CSANILTDTQYF

v_call: TRBV5-1
clone_size: -
d_call: TRBD1
j_call: TRBJ1-1
cdr3_nt: TGCGCCAGCAGCCCCCAACAGGGGGCCACTGAAGCTTTCTTT
cdr3_aa: CASSPQQGATEAFF

v_call: TRBV6-6
clone_size: many
d_call: -
j_call: TRBJ1-4
cdr3_nt: TGTGCCAGCAGCCTGGACGGCCGTGGAGAAAAACTGTTTTTT
cdr3_aa: CASSLDGRGEKLFF

v_call: TRBV2
clone_size: many
d_call: -
j_call: TRBJ1-2
cdr3_nt: TGTGCCAGCAGTCCACGAGCGGGGGCTGATGGCTACACCTTC
cdr3_aa: CASSPRAGADGYTF

v_call: TRBV7-3
clone_size: many
d_call: TRBD1
j_call: TRBJ1-2
cdr3_nt: TGTGCCAGCAGCTTAACGGGGACAGACTATGGCTACACCTTC
cdr3_aa: CASSLTGTDYGYTF

v_call: TRBV6-1
clone_size: few
d_call: TRBD1
j_call: TRBJ2-7
cdr3_nt: TGTGCCAGCAGTGATGTGAAGGGACAGCGGACCGTAAACTCCTACGAGCAGTACTTC
cdr3_aa: CASSDVKGQRTVNSYEQYF

v_call: TRBV29-1
clone_size: few
d_call: -
j_call: TRBJ1-2
cdr3_nt: TGCAGCGCGGACCGGACTGGAATGGACGGCTACACCTTC
cdr3_aa: CSADRTGMDGYTF

v_call: TRBV15
clone_size: many
d_call: -
j_call: TRBJ1-3
cdr3_nt: TGTGCCACCAGCAGAGACAGGGACCCTGGAAACACCATATATTTT
cdr3_aa: CATSRDRDPGNTIYF

v_call: TRBV25-1
clone_size: many
d_call: -
j_call: TRBJ1-2
cdr3_nt: TGTGCCAGCAGTGAAATCCGGACAGACTATGGCTACACCTTC
cdr3_aa: CASSEIRTDYGYTF

v_call: TRBV12-3/TRBV12-4
clone_size: many
d_call: -
j_call: TRBJ1-6
cdr3_nt: TGTGCCAGCAGTCAACAGAGATCACCCCTCCACTTT
cdr3_aa: CASSQQRSPLHF

v_call: TRBV7-2
clone_size: few
d_call: -
j_call: TRBJ1-5
cdr3_nt: TGTGCCAGCAGCTTAGAGGGGATGGGCAATCAGCCCCAGCATTTT
cdr3_aa: CASSLEGMGNQPQHF

v_call: TRBV29-1
clone_size: many
d_call: -
j_call: TRBJ2-5
cdr3_nt: TGCAGCGGTCGAGAAGGGCAAGAGACCCAGTACTTC
cdr3_aa: CSGREGQETQYF

v_call: TRBV18
clone_size: many
d_call: -
j_call: TRBJ1-2
cdr3_nt: TGTGCCAGCTCACCACCGACAGGACAACCGACTAACTATGGCTACACCTTC
cdr3_aa: CASSPPTGQPTNYGYTF

v_call: TRBV5-1
clone_size: many
d_call: TRBD1
j_call: TRBJ2-3
cdr3_nt: TGCGCCAGCAGCCCGACCGGGACAGGGCGGGCAGATACGCAGTATTTT
cdr3_aa: CASSPTGTGRADTQYF

v_call: TRBV27
clone_size: many
d_call: TRBD1
j_call: TRBJ1-2
cdr3_nt: TGTGCCAGCAGTTTACGCCGGGACAGGGGATCCTCCTATGGCTACACCTTC
cdr3_aa: CASSLRRDRGSSYGYTF

v_call: TRBV4-1
clone_size: many
d_call: TRBD1
j_call: TRBJ1-2
cdr3_nt: TGCGCCAGCAGCCCCCTCCCCGGACAGGGACGCTACACCTTC
cdr3_aa: CASSPLPGQGRYTF

v_call: TRBV3-1
clone_size: -
d_call: -
j_call: TRBJ1-6
cdr3_nt: TGTGCCAGCAGCCAGACTCGAGGGGGGTTGAATTCACCCCTCCACTTT
cdr3_aa: CASSQTRGGLNSPLHF

v_call: TRBV5-4
clone_size: many
d_call: -
j_call: TRBJ1-2
cdr3_nt: TGTGCCAGCAGTTCCCCGGGCAGGCAGGGAGACTATGGCTACACCTTC
cdr3_aa: CASSSPGRQGDYGYTF

v_call: TRBV7-2
clone_size: many
d_call: -
j_call: TRBJ2-3
cdr3_nt: TGTGCCAGCAGCTTTTTCGAGGATACGCAGTATTTT
cdr3_aa: CASSFFEDTQYF